A selection of T cell receptor beta chains follows, all from one sample in a study of blood T cell repertoires in COVID-19. The assay was immunoSEQ multiplex PCR, and TCRdb's table has in-frame clones only and misses some. Found here are approximately 390,000 clones, more than 75% of them singletons; the top ten hold 10%. Sample: PBMCs or T cells enriched from blood (not recorded which). These receptors all stem from a woman in her forties or fifties who had recovered from COVID-19. The CDR3 runs from the conserved cysteine through the conserved F or W. A D gene is named only where the DNA matches it firmly. Only some rows state a clone size, as once, few, many or a class for expanded clones.

>TRBJ1-6|TRBV6-6|TRBD1|-
CASSLQGAIQGSPLHF
TGTGCCAGCAGTTTACAGGGGGCGATACAAGGTTCACCCCTCCACTTT
>TRBJ2-7|TRBV11-2|-|few
CASSLVATGAYEQYF
TGTGCCAGCAGCTTAGTCGCGACTGGCGCCTACGAGCAGTACTTC
>TRBJ2-3|TRBV19|-|-
CASRTRGYTDTQYF
TGTGCCAGTCGGACGCGGGGATACACAGATACGCAGTATTTT
>TRBJ2-1|TRBV5-6|-|-
CASSLTSFDEQFF
TGTGCCAGCAGCTTGACTAGTTTCGATGAGCAGTTCTTC
>TRBJ1-1|TRBV7-9|-|-
CASSSRPLGDTEAFF
TGTGCCAGCAGCTCCCGGCCCCTGGGAGACACTGAAGCTTTCTTT
>TRBJ1-2|TRBV11-2|-|-
CASSLDTTPADSYGYTF
TGTGCCAGCAGCTTAGATACTACCCCGGCGGACAGCTATGGCTACACCTTC
>TRBJ1-1|TRBV19|-|-
CASSTRGTEAFF
TGTGCCAGTAGTACCCGGGGGACTGAAGCTTTCTTT
>TRBJ1-1|TRBV7-9|-|-
CASSLVGAWDEAFF
TGTGCCAGCAGCCTGGTAGGGGCCTGGGATGAAGCTTTCTTT
>TRBJ1-1|TRBV7-9|-|-
CASSFQGKNEAFF
TGTGCCAGCAGCTTTCAGGGCAAAAACGAAGCTTTCTTT
>TRBJ1-4|TRBV4-1|-|-
CASSQIFVPRGEKLFF
TGCGCCAGCAGCCAAATATTTGTTCCAAGAGGGGAAAAACTGTTTTTT
>TRBJ1-1|TRBV6-5|-|-
CASRAGWNTEAFF
TGTGCCAGCAGAGCAGGGTGGAACACTGAAGCTTTCTTT
>TRBJ2-7|TRBV5-6|-|-
CASSTTFRLYEQYF
TGTGCCAGCAGCACGACATTTAGGCTCTACGAGCAGTACTTC